The rows below give T cell receptor beta chains drawn from one sample of a study of blood T cell repertoires in COVID-19. Assay: immunoSEQ multiplex PCR; the TCRdb copy retains only in-frame clones and omits some. Among approximately 140,000 clones listed, more than 80% were seen once. Sequenced sample: peripheral blood. All receptors derive from a man aged 18-30 years with COVID-19, enrolled during active disease. Each CDR3 is given with its conserved first and last residue. A D gene is named only where the DNA matches it firmly. Not every row has a clone size; where given, it reads once, few, many or a size class.

J	V	length	D	size	DNA	CDR3
TRBJ2-1	TRBV7-8	14	-	-	TGTGCCAGCAGCCCAAATAACGGCTACAATGAGCAGTTCTTC	CASSPNNGYNEQFF
TRBJ2-5	TRBV18	14	-	-	TGTGCCAGCTCACAACTTGACAGCAAGGAGACCCAGTACTTC	CASSQLDSKETQYF
TRBJ2-7	TRBV5-8	17	-	-	TGTGCCAGCAGCTTGAGGCTGGCGCGACACTCAACCTACGAGCAGTACTTC	CASSLRLARHSTYEQYF
TRBJ2-7	TRBV10-1	13	-	once	TGCGCCAGCAGACTATCCTTCTCCTACGAGCAGTACTTC	CASRLSFSYEQYF
TRBJ2-5	TRBV27	14	TRBD2	once	TGTGCCAGCAGCCCGGGACTAGCTCGGGAGACCCAGTACTTC	CASSPGLARETQYF
TRBJ2-7	TRBV28	13	-	-	TGTGCCAGCAGTTTGATTCAGTCCTACGAGCAGTACTTC	CASSLIQSYEQYF
TRBJ1-6	TRBV30	18	-	-	TGTGCCTGGAGTGCCCCAGGGGTCAGAAGGGTGGAGAATTCACCCCTCCACTTT	CAWSAPGVRRVENSPLHF
TRBJ2-7	TRBV10-3	14	-	-	TGTGCCATCAGGGGAGACAGGAGATCCTACGAGCAGTACTTC	CAIRGDRRSYEQYF
TRBJ2-7	TRBV27	14	TRBD1	-	TGTGCCAGCAGTCCTCGACAGGGTACCTACGAGCAGTACTTC	CASSPRQGTYEQYF
TRBJ2-7	TRBV18	14	-	few	TGTGCCAGCTCACCATCCCTAGGAAGCTACGAGCAGTACTTC	CASSPSLGSYEQYF
TRBJ1-1	TRBV4-3	13	-	-	TGCGCCAGCAGCCAAGATCGGGAGGGGAAAGCTTTCTTT	CASSQDREGKAFF
TRBJ1-5	TRBV6-2/TRBV6-3	17	-	-	TGTGCCAGCAGTTGGGGACTGACAGTCTATAGCAATCAGCCCCAGCATTTT	CASSWGLTVYSNQPQHF
TRBJ1-5	TRBV2	14	-	once	TGTGCCAGCAGGGATCAGGGCCAGGTTCAGCCCCAGCATTTT	CASRDQGQVQPQHF
TRBJ2-2	TRBV5-4	15	-	-	TGTGCCAGCAGCCCAGGGTGGGGTAACACCGGGGAGCTGTTTTTT	CASSPGWGNTGELFF
TRBJ2-7	TRBV10-3	11	-	-	TGTGCCATCAGGGACAGCAACGAGCAGTACTTC	CAIRDSNEQYF
TRBJ1-4	TRBV28	14	-	-	TGTGCCAGCAGTCTCGAACGGGTGGATGAAAAACTGCTTTTT	CASSLERVDEKLLF
TRBJ2-7	TRBV27	14	-	-	TGTGCCAGCAGTGTAAGCGGACCCACCTACGAGCAGTACTTC	CASSVSGPTYEQYF
TRBJ2-1	TRBV13	15	-	-	TGTGCCAGCAGCACCCGGACTTTCTCCTACAATGAGCAGTTCTTC	CASSTRTFSYNEQFF
TRBJ2-2	TRBV27	14	TRBD2	once	TGTGCCAGCAGTAGGGGAGGGCATAACGGGGAGCTGTTTTTT	CASSRGGHNGELFF
TRBJ1-6	TRBV7-2	15	-	-	TGTGCCAGCAGCTTAGTACAGGGCCCCAATTCACCCCTCCACTTT	CASSLVQGPNSPLHF
TRBJ2-2	TRBV2	14	-	few	TGTGCCAGCATACAGACAGAGAACACCGGGGAGCTGTTTTTT	CASIQTENTGELFF
TRBJ1-5	TRBV7-8	13	-	-	TGTGCCAGCAGCTTAAGGGGGAATCAGCCCCAGCATTTT	CASSLRGNQPQHF
TRBJ2-5	TRBV5-4	14	TRBD1	-	TGTGCCAGCAGCCGTTCGGGACAGCAAGAGACCCAGTACTTC	CASSRSGQQETQYF
TRBJ1-2	TRBV19	14	-	-	TGTGCCATTAATAATCCCAGGAATCATTATGGCTACACCTTC	CAINNPRNHYGYTF
TRBJ2-2	TRBV11-3	13	-	-	TGTGCCAGCAGCCATGTGGAGACCGGGGAGCTGTTTTTT	CASSHVETGELFF
TRBJ2-3	TRBV25-1	17	TRBD1	-	TGTGCCAGCAGTGAAAACCCCACCGGACAGGGCAACGATACGCAGTATTTT	CASSENPTGQGNDTQYF
TRBJ2-1	TRBV12-3/TRBV12-4	13	TRBD1	once	TGTGCCAGCAGTTCCGACAGGGAGAATGAGCAGTTCTTC	CASSSDRENEQFF
TRBJ2-7	TRBV5-8	15	TRBD1	-	TGTGCCAGCAACCTGTTGACAGGGGGCTTAACCGAGCAGTACTTC	CASNLLTGGLTEQYF
TRBJ2-5	TRBV7-2	19	-	-	TGTGCCAGCAGCACCCGACAGAACCCATCCTACCCGTACCAAGAGACCCAGTACTTC	CASSTRQNPSYPYQETQYF
TRBJ2-3	TRBV25-1	18	TRBD2	-	TGTGCCAGCAGTTCCCGGGAACTAGCGGGAGCCTACCAAGATACGCAGTATTTT	CASSSRELAGAYQDTQYF
TRBJ2-1	TRBV6-5	14	TRBD1	-	TGTGCCAGCAGTTACTCGACAGGGGGTATTGAGCAGTTCTTC	CASSYSTGGIEQFF
TRBJ2-2	TRBV27	17	TRBD1	-	TGTGCCAGCAAGCTTAATGCGGGACAGGCGAACACCGGGGAGCTGTTTTTT	CASKLNAGQANTGELFF
TRBJ2-5	TRBV11-1	16	TRBD2	once	TGTGCCAGCAGCTTAAACCTAGCGGGAGTCCAAGAGACCCAGTACTTC	CASSLNLAGVQETQYF
TRBJ2-2	TRBV7-8	16	-	once	TGTGCCAGCAGCTTAGCGCGCGGTGCGAACACCGGGGAGCTGTTTTTT	CASSLARGANTGELFF
TRBJ2-3	TRBV28	12	-	-	TGTGCCAGCAGTTCTAGCGCGAATACGCAGTATTTT	CASSSSANTQYF
TRBJ1-2	TRBV6-5	16	-	-	TGTGCCAGCAGTTACTCCGGACAAATTGGAGTGAATGGCTACACCTTC	CASSYSGQIGVNGYTF
TRBJ1-1	TRBV3-1/TRBV3-2	13	-	-	TGTGCCAGCGCCGGGCGGGGTAACACTGAAGCTTTCTTT	CASAGRGNTEAFF
TRBJ2-3	TRBV19	17	TRBD1	-	TGTGCCAGTAGTATACGTACAGGGGTTGGCAGCACAGATACGCAGTATTTT	CASSIRTGVGSTDTQYF
TRBJ1-5	TRBV5-5	15	-	-	TGTGCCAGCAGCGCAGGGCGGTATAGCAATCAGCCCCAGCATTTT	CASSAGRYSNQPQHF
TRBJ2-3	TRBV19	16	TRBD1	once	TGTGCCAGTAGTATGACAGGGGGAGGTAACGCAGATACGCAGTATTTT	CASSMTGGGNADTQYF
TRBJ1-1	TRBV27	14	-	-	TGTGCCAGCCTCCCAATGGGGGCGAACACTGAAGCTTTCTTT	CASLPMGANTEAFF
TRBJ1-4	TRBV28	20	TRBD1	-	TGTGCCAGCAGTTTAACAGGGACAGGGGGGGACCTTGCAACTAATGAAAAACTGCTTTTT	CASSLTGTGGDLATNEKLLF
TRBJ2-7	TRBV21-1	16	-	-	TGTGCCAGCAGCAAAACGCGGACAGGGAGGGACTACGAGCAGTACTTC	CASSKTRTGRDYEQYF
TRBJ2-1	TRBV6-5	13	TRBD2	-	TGTGCCAGCAGTTACTCTGCGGGAGAAGAGCAGTTCTTC	CASSYSAGEEQFF
TRBJ2-7	TRBV5-6	15	TRBD1	-	TGTGCCAGCAGCTCAACCCAGGGACAGCTCTACGAGCAGTACTTC	CASSSTQGQLYEQYF
TRBJ2-4	TRBV5-8	16	TRBD1	-	TGTGCCAGCAGCTCCCTCGCCGGGACAGAGGGAAACATTCAGTACTTC	CASSSLAGTEGNIQYF
TRBJ2-1	TRBV28	17	TRBD2	-	TGTGCCAGCAGTTCCCAGGCTAGCGGGGCCCTCTACAATGAGCAGTTCTTC	CASSSQASGALYNEQFF
TRBJ2-7	TRBV7-2	16	TRBD1	few	TGTGCCAGCAGCTTAGCGCGGACAGGCGGAGATTACGAGCAGTACTTC	CASSLARTGGDYEQYF
TRBJ2-2	TRBV23-1	16	TRBD1	-	TGCGCCAGCAGTCTTTGCAGGGGGCAGAGCACCGGGGAGCTGTTTTTT	CASSLCRGQSTGELFF
TRBJ2-7	TRBV18	14	-	-	TGTGCCAGCTCACCAGGTAGGCAGGGAAGCGAGCAGTACTTC	CASSPGRQGSEQYF
TRBJ2-3	TRBV19	17	-	-	TGTGCCAGTAGTTTCCCTCGGCAGGGGTCCCCTGCGGATACGCAGTATTTT	CASSFPRQGSPADTQYF
TRBJ1-1	TRBV19	13	-	-	TGTGCCACCGGGGTCACCCTGAACACTGAAGCTTTCTTT	CATGVTLNTEAFF
TRBJ1-5	TRBV19	15	-	-	TGTGCCAGTAGTATAGGCGGTAATAGCAATCAGCCCCAGCATTTT	CASSIGGNSNQPQHF
TRBJ1-2	TRBV19	12	TRBD1	-	TGTGCCAGTATTGGGACAGGAGTTGGCTACACCTTC	CASIGTGVGYTF
TRBJ1-1	TRBV18	15	TRBD1	-	TGTGCCAGCTCACCGACAGGGGGCGCAGGAACTGAAGCTTTCTTT	CASSPTGGAGTEAFF
TRBJ2-1	TRBV6-6	14	-	-	TGTGCCAGCAGTCCACAGGAGGGGGCCTATGAGCAGTTCTTC	CASSPQEGAYEQFF
TRBJ2-7	TRBV2	16	TRBD1	-	TGTGCCAGCAGAGCCCTTCCGGGACAGGGGGCCTACGAGCAGTACTTC	CASRALPGQGAYEQYF